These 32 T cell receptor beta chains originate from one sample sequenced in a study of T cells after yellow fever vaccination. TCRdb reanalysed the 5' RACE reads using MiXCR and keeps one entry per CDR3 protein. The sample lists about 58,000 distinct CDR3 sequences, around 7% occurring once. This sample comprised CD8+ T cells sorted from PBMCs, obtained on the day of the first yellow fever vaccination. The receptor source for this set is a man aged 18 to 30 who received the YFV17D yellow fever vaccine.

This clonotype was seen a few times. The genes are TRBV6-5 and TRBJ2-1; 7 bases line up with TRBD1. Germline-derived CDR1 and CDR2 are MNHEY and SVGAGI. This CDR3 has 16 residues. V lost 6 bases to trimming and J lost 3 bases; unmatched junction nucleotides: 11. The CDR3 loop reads CASRGMIDRVYNEQFF. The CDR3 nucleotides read TGTGCCAGCAGGGGAATGATTGACAGGGTCTACAATGAGCAGTTCTTC.

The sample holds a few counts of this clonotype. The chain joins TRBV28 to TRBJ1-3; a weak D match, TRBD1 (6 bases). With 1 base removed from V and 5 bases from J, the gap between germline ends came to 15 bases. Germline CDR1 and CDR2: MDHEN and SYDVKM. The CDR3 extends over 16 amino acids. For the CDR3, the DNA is TGTGCCAGCAGTTTATCGAACAGGGAAAGGCGAAACACCATATATTTT. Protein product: CASSLSNRERRNTIYF.

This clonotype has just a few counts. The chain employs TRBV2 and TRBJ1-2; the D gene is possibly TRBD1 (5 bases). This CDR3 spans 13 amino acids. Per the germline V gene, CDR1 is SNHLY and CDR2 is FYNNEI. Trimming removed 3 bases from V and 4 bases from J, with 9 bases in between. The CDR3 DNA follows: TGTGCCAGCAGTGAGCGGGGCCTCTATGGCTACACCTTC. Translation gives CASSERGLYGYTF.

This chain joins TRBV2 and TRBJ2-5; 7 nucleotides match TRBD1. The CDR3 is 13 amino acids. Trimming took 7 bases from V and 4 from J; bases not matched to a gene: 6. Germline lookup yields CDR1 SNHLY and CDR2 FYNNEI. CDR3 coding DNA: TGTGCCAGCACACAGGGGAAGGGAGAGACCCAGTACTTC. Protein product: CASTQGKGETQYF.

The CDR3 DNA sequence: TGTGCCACCGGACACGGGCGGCCTTTCGACGAGCAGTACTTC. This encodes CATGHGRPFDEQYF. V gene TRBV6-5 combines with J gene TRBJ2-7, with D possibly TRBD1 on 5 matching bases. This CDR3 is 14 amino acids long. Trimming shortened V by 10 bases and J by 5 bases, and 21 bases separated the two germline ends. CDR1 and CDR2 (germline): MNHEY, SVGAGI.

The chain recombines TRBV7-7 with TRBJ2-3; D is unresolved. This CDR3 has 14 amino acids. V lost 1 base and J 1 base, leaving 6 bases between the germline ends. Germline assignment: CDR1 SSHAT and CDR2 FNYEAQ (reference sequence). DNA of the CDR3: TGTGCCAGCAGCTTAGGCCCGGGCACAGATACGCAGTATTTT. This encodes CASSLGPGTDTQYF.

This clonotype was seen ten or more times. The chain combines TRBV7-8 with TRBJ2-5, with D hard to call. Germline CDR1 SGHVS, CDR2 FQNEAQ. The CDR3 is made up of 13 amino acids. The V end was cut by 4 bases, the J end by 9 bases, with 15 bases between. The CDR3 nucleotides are TGTGCCAGCAGCTCAGCCTCCCTGAATGCCCAGTACTTC. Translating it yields CASSSASLNAQYF.

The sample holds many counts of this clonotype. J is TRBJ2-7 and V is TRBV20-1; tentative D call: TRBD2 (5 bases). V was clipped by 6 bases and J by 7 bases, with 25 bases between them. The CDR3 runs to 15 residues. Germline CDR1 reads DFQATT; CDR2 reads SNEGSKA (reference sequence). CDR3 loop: CSAPTGRPLSGEQYF. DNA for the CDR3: TGCAGTGCCCCCACCGGTCGACCACTGTCGGGGGAGCAGTACTTC.

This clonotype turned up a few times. CDR3 sequence reads: CASSSPRRGSSYEQYV. Here the CDR3 DNA reads TGTGCCAGCAGTTCCCCCAGGAGGGGGAGCTCCTACGAGCAGTACGTC. The chain uses TRBV28 and TRBJ2-7; D may correspond to TRBD1 or TRBD2 (6 bases each). The CDR3 length is 16 residues. Trimming removed 4 bases at V and 0 bases at J, with 16 bases between. CDR1 and CDR2 from the germline V gene are MDHEN and SYDVKM.

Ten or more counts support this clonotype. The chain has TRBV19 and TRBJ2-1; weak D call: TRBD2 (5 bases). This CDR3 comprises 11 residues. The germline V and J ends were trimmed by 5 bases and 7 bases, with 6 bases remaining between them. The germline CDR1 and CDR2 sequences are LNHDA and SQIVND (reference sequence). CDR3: CASSRGNEQFF. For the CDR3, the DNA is TGTGCCAGTAGTCGGGGTAATGAGCAGTTCTTC.

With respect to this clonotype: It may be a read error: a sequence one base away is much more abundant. CDR3 amino acids: CASSLAWDGYEQYF. CDR3 coding DNA: TGTGCCAGCAGCTTGGCATGGGATGGCTACGAGCAGTACTTC. J is TRBJ2-7 and V is TRBV5-6; D unclear. The CDR3 consists of 14 residues. V was cut by 0 bases and J by 3 bases, with 10 bases left in between. In germline, CDR1 is SGHDT, CDR2 YYEEEE.

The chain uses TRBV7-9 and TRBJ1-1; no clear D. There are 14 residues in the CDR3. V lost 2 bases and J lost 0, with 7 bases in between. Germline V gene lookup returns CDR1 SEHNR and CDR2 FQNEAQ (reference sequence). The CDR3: CASSLNALNTEAFF. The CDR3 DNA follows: TGTGCCAGCAGCTTAAACGCCCTGAACACTGAAGCTTTCTTT. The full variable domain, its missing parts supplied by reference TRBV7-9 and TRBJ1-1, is DTGVSQNPRHKITKRGQNVTFRCDPISEHNRLYWYRQTLGQGPEFLTYFQNEAQLEKSRLLSDRFSAERPKGSFSTLEIQRTEQGDSAMYLCASSLNALNTEAFFGQGTRLTVV.

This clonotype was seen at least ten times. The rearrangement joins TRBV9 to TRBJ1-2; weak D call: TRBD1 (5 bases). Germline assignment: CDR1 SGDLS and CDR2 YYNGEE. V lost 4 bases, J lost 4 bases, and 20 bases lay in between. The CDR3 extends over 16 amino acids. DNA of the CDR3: TGTGCCAGCAGCCGCACGACAGACCTCCTCTTCTATGGCTACACCTTC. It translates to CASSRTTDLLFYGYTF.

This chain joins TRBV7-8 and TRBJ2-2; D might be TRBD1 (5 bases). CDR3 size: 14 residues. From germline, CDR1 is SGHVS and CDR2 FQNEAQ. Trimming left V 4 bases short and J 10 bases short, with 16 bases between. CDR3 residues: CASSSWAFREELFF. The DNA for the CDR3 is TGTGCCAGCAGCTCTTGGGCATTCAGGGAGGAGCTGTTTTTT. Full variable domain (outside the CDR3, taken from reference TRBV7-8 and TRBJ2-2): GAGVSQSPRYKVAKRGQDVALRCDPISGHVSLFWYQQALGQGPEFLTYFQNEAQLDKSGLPSDRFFAERPEGSVSTLKIQRTQQEDSAVYLCASSSWAFREELFFGEGSRLTVL.

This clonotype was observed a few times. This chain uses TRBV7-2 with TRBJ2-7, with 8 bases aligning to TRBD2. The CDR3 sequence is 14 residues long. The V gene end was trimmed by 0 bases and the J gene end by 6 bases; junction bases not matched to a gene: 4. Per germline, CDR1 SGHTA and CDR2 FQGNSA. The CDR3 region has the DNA TGTGCCAGCAGCTTAGCTCTAGCGGGCAGCGAGCAGTACGTC. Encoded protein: CASSLALAGSEQYV.

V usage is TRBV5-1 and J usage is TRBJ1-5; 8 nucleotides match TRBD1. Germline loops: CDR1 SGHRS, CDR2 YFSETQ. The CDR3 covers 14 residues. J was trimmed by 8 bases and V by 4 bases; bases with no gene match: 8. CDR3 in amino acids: CASSPGQGGEPQHF. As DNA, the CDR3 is TGCGCCAGCAGCCCCGGACAGGGTGGGGAGCCCCAGCATTTT.

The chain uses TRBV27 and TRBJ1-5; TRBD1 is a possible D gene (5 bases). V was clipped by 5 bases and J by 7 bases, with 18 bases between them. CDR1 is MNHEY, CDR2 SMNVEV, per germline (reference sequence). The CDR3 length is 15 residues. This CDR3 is CASSVDSGTLQPQHF. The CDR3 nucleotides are TGTGCCAGCAGTGTTGACTCCGGGACTCTGCAGCCCCAGCATTTT.

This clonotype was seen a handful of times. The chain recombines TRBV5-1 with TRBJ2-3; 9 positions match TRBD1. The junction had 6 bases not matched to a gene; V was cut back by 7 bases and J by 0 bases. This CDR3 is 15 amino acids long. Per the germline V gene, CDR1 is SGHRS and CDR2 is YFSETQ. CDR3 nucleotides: TGCGCCAGCGGGGGGGACAGGGACAGCACAGATACGCAGTATTTT. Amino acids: CASGGDRDSTDTQYF.

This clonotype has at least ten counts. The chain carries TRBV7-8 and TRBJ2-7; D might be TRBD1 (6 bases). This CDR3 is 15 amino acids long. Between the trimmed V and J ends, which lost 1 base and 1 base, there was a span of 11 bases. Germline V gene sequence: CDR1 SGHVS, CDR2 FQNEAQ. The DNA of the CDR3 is TGTGCCAGCAGCTTAGGCCCAGGGGCTTCCTACGAGCAGTACTTC. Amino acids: CASSLGPGASYEQYF.

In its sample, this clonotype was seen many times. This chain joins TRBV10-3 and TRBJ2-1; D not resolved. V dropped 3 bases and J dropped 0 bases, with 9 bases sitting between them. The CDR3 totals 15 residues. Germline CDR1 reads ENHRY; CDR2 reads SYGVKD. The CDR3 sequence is CAISETGSSYNEQFF. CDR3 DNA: TGTGCCATCAGTGAAACGGGTAGCTCCTACAATGAGCAGTTCTTC.

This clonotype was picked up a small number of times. The CDR3 sequence: CASTAGTGGSYEQYV. The CDR3 coding sequence is TGTGCCAGCACAGCCGGGACAGGCGGCTCCTACGAGCAGTACGTC. V and J are TRBV2 and TRBJ2-7; 8 bases line up with TRBD1. The CDR3 is 15 residues long. With 7 bases clipped from V and 0 bases from J, the junction kept 8 bases outside the gene matches. In germline, CDR1 is SNHLY, CDR2 FYNNEI.

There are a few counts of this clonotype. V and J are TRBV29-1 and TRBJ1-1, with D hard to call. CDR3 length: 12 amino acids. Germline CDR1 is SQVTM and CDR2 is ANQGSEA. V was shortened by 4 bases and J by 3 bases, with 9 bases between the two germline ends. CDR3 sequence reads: CSVGPGDTEAFF. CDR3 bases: TGCAGCGTTGGCCCAGGTGACACTGAAGCTTTCTTT.

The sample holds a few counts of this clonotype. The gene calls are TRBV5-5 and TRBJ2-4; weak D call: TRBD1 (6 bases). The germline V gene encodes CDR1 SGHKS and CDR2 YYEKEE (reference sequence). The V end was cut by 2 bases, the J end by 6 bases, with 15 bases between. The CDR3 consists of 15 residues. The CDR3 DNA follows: TGTGCCAGCAGCTTCAGGGGACCGGGAATAAACATTCAGTACTTC. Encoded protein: CASSFRGPGINIQYF.

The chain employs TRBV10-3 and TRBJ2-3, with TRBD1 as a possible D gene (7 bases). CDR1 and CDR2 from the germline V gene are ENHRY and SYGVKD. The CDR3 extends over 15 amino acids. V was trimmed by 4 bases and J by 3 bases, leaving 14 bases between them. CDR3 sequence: CAISGRGLSTDTQYF. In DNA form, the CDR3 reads TGTGCCATCAGTGGGAGGGGGCTTTCAACAGATACGCAGTATTTT.

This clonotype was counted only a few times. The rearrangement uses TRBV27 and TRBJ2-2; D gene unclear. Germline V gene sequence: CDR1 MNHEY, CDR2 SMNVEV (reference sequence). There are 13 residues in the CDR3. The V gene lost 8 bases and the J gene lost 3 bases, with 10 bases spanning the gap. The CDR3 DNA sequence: TGTGCCAGCCACCAGCGTTACACCGGGGAGCTGTTTTTT. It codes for CASHQRYTGELFF.

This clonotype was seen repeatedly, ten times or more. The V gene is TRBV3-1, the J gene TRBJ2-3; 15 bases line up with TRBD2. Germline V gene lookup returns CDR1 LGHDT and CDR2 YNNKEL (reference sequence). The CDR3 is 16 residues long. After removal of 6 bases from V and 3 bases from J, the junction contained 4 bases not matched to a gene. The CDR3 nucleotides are TGTGCCAGCAGGCGGACTAGCGGGGGGGCAACAGATACGCAGTATTTT. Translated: CASRRTSGGATDTQYF.

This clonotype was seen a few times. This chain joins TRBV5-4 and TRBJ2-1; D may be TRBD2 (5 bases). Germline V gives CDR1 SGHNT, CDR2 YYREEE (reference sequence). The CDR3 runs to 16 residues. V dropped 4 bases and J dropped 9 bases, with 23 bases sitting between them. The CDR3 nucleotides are TGTGCCAGCAGCCTTGATCATCGGAGCGGTCACCCTGAGCAGTTCTTC. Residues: CASSLDHRSGHPEQFF.

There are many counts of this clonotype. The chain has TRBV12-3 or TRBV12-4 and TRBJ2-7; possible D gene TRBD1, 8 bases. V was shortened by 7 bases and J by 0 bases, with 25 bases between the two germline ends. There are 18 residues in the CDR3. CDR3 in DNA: TGTGCCAGCACTCCCGAGCGGGGAGGGACAGGCGCCTCCTACGAGCAGTACTTC. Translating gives CASTPERGGTGASYEQYF.

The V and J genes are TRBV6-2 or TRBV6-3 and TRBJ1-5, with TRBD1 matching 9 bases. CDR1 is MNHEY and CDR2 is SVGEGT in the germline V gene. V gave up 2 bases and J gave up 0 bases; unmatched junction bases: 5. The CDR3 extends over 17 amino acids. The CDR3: CASSYRDRVISNQPQHF. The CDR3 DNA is TGTGCCAGCAGTTACCGGGACAGGGTGATTAGCAATCAGCCCCAGCATTTT.

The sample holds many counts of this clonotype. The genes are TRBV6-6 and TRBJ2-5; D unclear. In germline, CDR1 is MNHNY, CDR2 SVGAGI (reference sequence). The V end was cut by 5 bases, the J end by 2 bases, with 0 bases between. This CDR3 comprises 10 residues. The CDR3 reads CASSQETQYF. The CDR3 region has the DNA TGTGCCAGCAGTCAAGAGACCCAGTACTTC.

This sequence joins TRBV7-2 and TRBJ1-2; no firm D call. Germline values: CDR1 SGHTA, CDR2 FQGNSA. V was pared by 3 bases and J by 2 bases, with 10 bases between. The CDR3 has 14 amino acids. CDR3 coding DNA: TGTGCCAGCAGCTTTTTCGAGATCAACTATGGCTACACCTTC. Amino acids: CASSFFEINYGYTF.

The DNA of the CDR3 is TGTGCCAGCAGTGATCTTTTGGGGAACGGGGTGGATCAGCCCCAGCATTTT. This sequence encodes CASSDLLGNGVDQPQHF. The chain couples TRBV2 to TRBJ1-5; no clear D. Germline V CDR1 and CDR2: SNHLY, FYNNEI. This CDR3 is 17 amino acids long. V was clipped by 3 bases and J by 5 bases, with 20 bases between them.